The next 11 T cell receptor beta chains were all read from a single sample in a study of breast tumors, draining lymph nodes, adjacent tissues. Breast cancer patients provided tissue from their axillary draining lymph nodes. TCRdb called the multiplex PCR reads again in MiXCR, with one record for every CDR3 protein. The sample holds 200,000 or so distinct CDR3 sequences, roughly 29% seen once. The sample comprised axillary lymph node tissue. The receptor set was obtained from a female donor with breast cancer. Some clones in this sample may be carry-over from other donors' samples.

There are many counts of this clonotype. This chain uses TRBV7-9 with TRBJ2-5; 15 bases are a match to TRBD2. Germline V gene lookup returns CDR1 SEHNR and CDR2 FQNEAQ (reference sequence). The CDR3 extends over 15 amino acids. The ends lost 5 bases at V and 5 bases at J; junction bases unmatched: 3. Here the CDR3 reads CASSGLAGGGETQYF. CDR3 in DNA: TGTGCCAGCAGCGGACTAGCGGGGGGGGGTGAGACCCAGTACTTC.

This clonotype has at least ten counts. With a much larger clone just one base away, this may be a read error. The CDR3 does not close with the conserved phenylalanine or tryptophan, likely indicating a read error. The gene calls are TRBV14 and TRBJ2-5; 7 bases are shared with TRBD2. V was pared by 5 bases and J by 5 bases, with 5 bases of the junction left unmatched. The V gene's germline CDR1 is SGHDN and CDR2 FVKESK. The CDR3 consists of 13 residues. The CDR3 coding sequence is TGTGCCAGCAGCGGACTAGTTTGGGAGACCCAGTACTCC. Its protein is CASSGLVWETQYS.

There are many counts of this clonotype. The chain couples TRBV3-1 to TRBJ2-7; D is undetermined. The germline CDR1 and CDR2 sequences are LGHDT and YNNKEL (reference sequence). Trimming left V 3 bases short and J 2 bases short, with 14 bases between. This CDR3 is 15 amino acids long. The CDR3: CASSHSVQLAYEQYF. In nucleotides, the CDR3 is TGTGCCAGCAGCCATTCTGTCCAACTGGCCTACGAGCAGTACTTC.

With respect to this clonotype: A junction boundary mismatches the germline segment, possibly from a read error. V is TRBV7-2 and J is TRBJ2-7; TRBD1 agrees at 9 bases. CDR1 and CDR2 from the germline V gene are SGHTA and FQGNSA. The CDR3 sequence is 18 residues long. CDR3: CASSLPGQGSTGGYEQSF. CDR3 nucleotides: TGCGCCAGCAGCTTACCGGGACAGGGATCGACCGGGGGGTACGAGCAGTCCTTC.

This clonotype occurred once. The rearrangement links TRBV5-5 to TRBJ1-4; 7 bases align to TRBD1. The J segment lost 4 bases and the V segment lost 2 bases, leaving 11 bases of the junction unmatched. Germline V gene lookup returns CDR1 SGHKS and CDR2 YYEKEE (reference sequence). This CDR3 has 17 amino acids. The CDR3 region is CASSLGTENLLNEKLFF. The CDR3, as DNA: TGTGCCAGCAGCTTAGGGACAGAAAACCTACTTAATGAAAAACTGTTTTTT.

This clonotype came up many times. This chain uses TRBV7-2 with TRBJ2-7; TRBD1 matches at 12 bases. In germline, CDR1 is SGHTA, CDR2 FQGNSA. The CDR3 contains 14 residues. With V trimmed by 5 bases and J by 6 bases, 5 bases remained unmatched. The DNA for the CDR3 is TGTGCCAGCAGCCTGGGGACAGGGGGCTCCGAGCAGTACTTC. As protein: CASSLGTGGSEQYF.

Turning to this clonotype: A junction boundary mismatches the germline segment, possibly from a read error. V gene TRBV5-4 combines with J gene TRBJ2-4; D could derive from TRBD1 or TRBD2 (5 bases each). The CDR3 is 16 residues long. The germline gives CDR1 SGHNT, CDR2 YYREEE (reference sequence). CDR3 in DNA: TGTGCCAGCAGCTCCCAGGGAGCTCTAGCCAAGAACATTCAGTACTTC. This gives the protein CASSSQGALAKNIQYF. The full variable domain, completed using reference TRBV5-4 and TRBJ2-4, is ETGVTQSPTHLIKTRGQQVTLRCSSQSGHNTVSWYQQALGQGPQFIFQYYREEENGRGNFPPRFSGLQFPNYSSELNVNALELDDSALYLCASSSQGALAKNIQYFGAGTRLSVL.

This clonotype came up many times. This chain joins TRBV5-1 and TRBJ1-5; D gene uncertain. The CDR3 loop spans 14 amino acids. Looked up from germline, CDR1 is SGHRS and CDR2 is YFSETQ. V was trimmed by 0 bases and J by 4 bases, leaving 8 bases between them. The CDR3, as DNA: TGCGCCAGCAGCTTGGCAGGTCGGAATCAGCCCCAGCATTTT. Translating gives CASSLAGRNQPQHF.

The rearrangement joins TRBV6-6 to TRBJ2-7, with D perhaps assigned TRBD1 or TRBD2 (5 bases each). CDR1 is MNHNY and CDR2 is SVGAGI in the germline V gene (reference sequence). The ends were cut back, 5 bases at V and 6 bases at J, with 26 bases in the middle. The CDR3 runs to 17 residues. As DNA, the CDR3 is TGTGCCAGCAGTCGCCCCGGAAGGGGAAGTGGGACCTGCGAGCAGTACTTC. Translated: CASSRPGRGSGTCEQYF.

This clonotype was counted at least ten times. V gene TRBV20-1 combines with J gene TRBJ2-7; TRBD2 is a possible D gene (6 bases). With 6 bases removed from V and 2 bases from J, the gap between germline ends came to 20 bases. Looked up from germline, CDR1 is DFQATT and CDR2 is SNEGSKA (reference sequence). The CDR3 length is 15 residues. CDR3 bases: TGCAGTGCCAACCCGCCAGCGGGTCCCGCCTACGAGCAGTACTTC. Translation gives CSANPPAGPAYEQYF.

This chain joins TRBV25-1 and TRBJ2-3, with TRBD2 identical over 8 bases. The CDR3 is 14 residues long. Germline lookup yields CDR1 MGHDK and CDR2 SYGVNS. The CDR3 protein is CARDPTGGRDTQYF. CDR3 coding DNA: TGTGCTAGAGATCCGACGGGGGGGCGGGATACGCAGTATTTT. The full variable domain, rest sourced from reference TRBV25-1 and TRBJ2-3, is EADIYQTPRYLVIGTGKKITLECSQTMGHDKMYWYQQDPGMELHLIHYSYGVNSTEKGDLSSESTVSRIRTEHFPLTLESARPSHTSQYLCARDPTGGRDTQYFGPGTRLTVL.